Reported below is one TCR beta chain. Germline V lookup: CDR1 MNHEY, CDR2 SVGAGI. Deletions cut 3 bases from V and 1 base from J, with 13 bases between. This CDR3 is 16 amino acids long. The sample comes from a study of blood T cell repertoires in COVID-19. Sequencing was performed with immunoSEQ multiplex PCR; in TCRdb, only in-frame clones are kept and a portion is missing. Of 97,000 or so clones in the sample, about 90% are singletons; the top ten hold 2%. The chain links TRBV6-5 to TRBJ1-3, with D tentatively TRBD1 (5 bases). The sample comprised peripheral blood. The TCR originated in a man aged 50 to 59 with active COVID-19. CDR3 protein: CASSYRGSYSGNTIYF. CDR3 nucleotides: TGTGCCAGCAGTTATCGGGGGAGTTATTCTGGAAACACCATATATTTT.